One sample yielded the 15 T cell receptor beta chains listed below, sequenced in a study of T cells after yellow fever vaccination. TCRdb re-called the 5' RACE reads with MiXCR, one entry per CDR3 protein. This table holds around 350,000 distinct CDR3 sequences, around 10% found once. This specimen consisted of PBMCs, obtained on the day of the first yellow fever vaccination. These receptors originate from a man younger than 30 who received the YFV17D yellow fever vaccine.

The sample holds a few counts of this clonotype. This sequence joins TRBV4-2 and TRBJ2-2, with D tentatively TRBD1 (5 bases). In germline, CDR1 is LGHNA, CDR2 YNFKEQ. This CDR3 has 15 residues. Trimming stripped 1 base from V and 1 base from J, with 7 bases between. CDR3 nucleotide sequence: TGTGCCAGCAGCCAAGGGCAGGGGAACACCGGGGAGCTGTTTTTT. Residues: CASSQGQGNTGELFF.

Only a few counts were recorded for this clonotype. The J gene is TRBJ2-7, the V gene TRBV5-1; D might be TRBD1 or TRBD2, each matching 5 bases. CDR3 length equals 15 residues. The germline V and J ends were trimmed by 0 bases and 2 bases, with 12 bases remaining between them. CDR1 SGHRS and CDR2 YFSETQ come from the germline V gene. In DNA form, the CDR3 reads TGCGCCAGCAGCTTGGCATGGGGACCCACCTACGAGCAGTACTTC. Protein sequence: CASSLAWGPTYEQYF.

This clonotype was detected a few times. This chain uses TRBV7-8 with TRBJ1-5; D is ambiguous. The CDR3 sequence is 14 residues long. Germline V gives CDR1 SGHVS, CDR2 FQNEAQ. V shed 3 bases and J shed 7 bases, with 13 bases lying between them. The CDR3 DNA reads as TGTGCCAGCAGCTTTTTGGGAGGGAAACAGCCCCAGCATTTT. Protein: CASSFLGGKQPQHF. Supplemented by reference TRBV7-8 and TRBJ1-5, the full variable domain reads GAGVSQSPRYKVAKRGQDVALRCDPISGHVSLFWYQQALGQGPEFLTYFQNEAQLDKSGLPSDRFFAERPEGSVSTLKIQRTQQEDSAVYLCASSFLGGKQPQHFGDGTRLSIL.

The chain combines TRBV20-1 with TRBJ2-1, with TRBD1 matching 7 bases. Germline trimming cut 4 bases from V and 4 bases from J; bases unmatched to any gene: 7. Looked up from germline, CDR1 is DFQATT and CDR2 is SNEGSKA (reference sequence). CDR3 size: 14 residues. The CDR3: CSATPGQYYNEQFF. In DNA, the CDR3 is TGCAGTGCTACACCGGGACAGTATTACAATGAGCAGTTCTTC.

This clonotype has at least ten counts. The chain couples TRBV20-1 to TRBJ2-2; D gene unclear. The germline V and J ends were trimmed by 4 bases and 2 bases, with 5 bases remaining between them. CDR1 DFQATT and CDR2 SNEGSKA come from the germline V gene (reference sequence). This CDR3 contains 12 residues. The CDR3 here is CSANTNTGELFF. The CDR3 DNA is TGCAGTGCTAATACCAACACCGGGGAGCTGTTTTTT.

This clonotype has only a few counts. The chain combines TRBV7-2 with TRBJ2-3; D unclear. The CDR3 has 13 residues. Trimming took off 6 bases at V and 2 bases at J, with 9 bases between the two ends. Germline V gives CDR1 SGHTA, CDR2 FQGNSA. The DNA of the CDR3 is TGTGCCAGCAGTCCACAAGTCACAGATACGCAGTATTTT. Its translation: CASSPQVTDTQYF.

This clonotype has just a few counts. The CDR3 loop reads CARTSPTGELFF. For the CDR3, the DNA is TGTGCCCGGACTAGCCCCACCGGGGAGCTGTTTTTT. This chain joins TRBV30 and TRBJ2-2; 8 positions match TRBD2. Germline V gene data show CDR1 as GTSNPN and CDR2 as SVGIG (reference sequence). The CDR3 has 12 amino acids. The V gene end was trimmed by 8 bases and the J gene end by 4 bases; junction bases not matched to a gene: 3.

There are many counts of this clonotype. The genes are TRBV10-3 and TRBJ2-7, with TRBD2 matching 9 bases. The trim removed 8 bases at V and 7 bases at J, leaving 9 bases unmatched. There are 13 residues in the CDR3. The germline V gene encodes CDR1 ENHRY and CDR2 SYGVKD. The CDR3 sequence: CAIGIAGEGEQYF. In DNA form, the CDR3 reads TGTGCCATCGGCATAGCGGGGGAGGGTGAGCAGTACTTC.

The V gene is TRBV7-3, the J gene TRBJ2-1, with D hard to call. The V end lost 2 bases, the J end lost 6 bases, and 5 bases lay between the germline ends. Germline CDR1 is SGHTA and CDR2 is FQGTGA. The CDR3 is 12 residues long. The CDR3 nucleotides are TGTGCCAGCAGCTTAGTTTCCAATGAGCAGTTCTTC. Encoded protein: CASSLVSNEQFF.

This rearrangement joins TRBV4-1 to TRBJ2-3; possibly TRBD1 for D (5 bases). CDR3 length equals 16 residues. Trimming took off 0 bases at V and 8 bases at J, with 18 bases between the two ends. From germline, CDR1 is MGHRA and CDR2 YSYEKL. The CDR3 reads CASSQEQGRVTGTQYF. Written as DNA, the CDR3 is TGCGCCAGCAGCCAAGAGCAGGGAAGGGTAACGGGTACGCAGTATTTT.

This clonotype was seen only a few times. The CDR3 here is CATSRERGSTNTGELFF. The CDR3 region has the DNA TGTGCCACCAGCAGAGAACGGGGTTCCACGAACACCGGGGAGCTGTTTTTT. This chain connects TRBV15 to TRBJ2-2; a weak D match, TRBD2 (5 bases). V was pared by 0 bases and J by 0 bases, with 11 bases between. Germline V gene sequence: CDR1 LNHNV, CDR2 YYDKDF (reference sequence). The CDR3 contains 17 residues.

The sample holds a few counts of this clonotype. This chain's CDR3 is CASRSGGGAYNEQFF. The CDR3 DNA reads as TGTGCCAGCAGATCCGGCGGGGGGGCTTACAATGAGCAGTTCTTC. V gene TRBV28 combines with J gene TRBJ2-1, with 9 bases lining up with TRBD2. The CDR3 totals 15 residues. Germline values: CDR1 MDHEN, CDR2 SYDVKM. Trimming at V came to 6 bases and at J to 4 bases, leaving 7 bases not matched to a gene.

For the CDR3, the DNA is TGTGCCAGCAGCCAAGAGGACTGGACCGGGGAGCTGTTTTTT. Amino acid sequence: CASSQEDWTGELFF. The chain joins TRBV4-2 to TRBJ2-2; maybe TRBD2 (5 bases). Per germline, CDR1 LGHNA and CDR2 YNFKEQ. The V gene lost 0 bases and the J gene lost 5 bases, with 7 bases spanning the gap. The CDR3 consists of 14 residues.

This clonotype was detected many times. This sequence joins TRBV28 and TRBJ2-7; 7 bases match TRBD1. The J segment lost 5 bases and the V segment lost 4 bases, leaving 8 bases of the junction unmatched. The CDR3 loop spans 14 amino acids. Germline-derived CDR1 and CDR2 are MDHEN and SYDVKM. The CDR3 bases are TGTGCCAGCAGTTGGTTGGGACAGTGGAACGAGCAGTACGTC. As protein: CASSWLGQWNEQYV.

Only a few counts were recorded for this clonotype. The gene calls are TRBV6-1 and TRBJ1-5; TRBD1 matches 7 bases. The germline V gene encodes CDR1 MNHNS and CDR2 SASEGT. J gave up 3 bases and V 3 bases, and 5 bases lay outside the gene matches. The CDR3 totals 15 residues. CDR3 region: CASSDRGTVNQPQHF. The CDR3 DNA reads TGTGCCAGCAGTGACCGAGGGACAGTCAATCAGCCCCAGCATTTT.